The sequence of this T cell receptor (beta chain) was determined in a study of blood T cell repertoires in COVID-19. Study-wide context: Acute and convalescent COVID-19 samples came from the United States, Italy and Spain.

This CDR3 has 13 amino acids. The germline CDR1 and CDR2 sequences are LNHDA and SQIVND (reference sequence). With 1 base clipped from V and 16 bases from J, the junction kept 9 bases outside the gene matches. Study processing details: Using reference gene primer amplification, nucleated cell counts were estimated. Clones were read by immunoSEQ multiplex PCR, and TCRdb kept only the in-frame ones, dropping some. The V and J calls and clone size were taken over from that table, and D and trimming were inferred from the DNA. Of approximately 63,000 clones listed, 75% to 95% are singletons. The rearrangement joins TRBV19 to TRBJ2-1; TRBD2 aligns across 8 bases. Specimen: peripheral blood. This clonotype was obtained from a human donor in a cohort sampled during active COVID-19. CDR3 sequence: CASSIGHAGGQFF. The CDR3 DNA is TGTGCCAGTAGTATAGGGCATGCGGGGGGCCAATTCTTC.